This TCR beta chain emerged from a study of response to subunit inactivated influenza vaccine. General study findings and limits: Few new T cells, the authors suggested, are recruited by each seasonal influenza vaccination.

This clonotype was observed a handful of times. Antigen specificity is unknown. Germline trimming cut 6 bases from V and 5 bases from J; bases unmatched to any gene: 6. The CDR3 is made up of 14 amino acids. CDR1 ENHRY and CDR2 SYGVKD come from the germline V gene. Using its own MiXCR run on the RT-PCR reads, TCRdb lists one record per CDR3 protein. The sample consists of 610,000 or so distinct CDR3 sequences, less than 15% of them appearing once. The J gene is TRBJ1-2, the V gene TRBV10-3; 10 bases match TRBD1. The sequence was obtained from a man between 50 and 59 years old who received an inactivated influenza vaccine. The sample in question was PBMCs from blood, obtained 12 days after vaccination. CDR3 DNA sequence: TGTGCCATCAGGACGGGACAGGGGTCGTATGGCTACACCTTC. Protein sequence: CAIRTGQGSYGYTF.